The clone carrying this T cell receptor beta chain was picked up one time. This sample stems from a study of blood T cell repertoires in COVID-19. From germline, CDR1 is MNHEY and CDR2 SVGAGI. The CDR3 contains 15 residues. Unmatched junction bases numbered 4, after V lost 6 bases and J lost 1 base. The repertoire was sequenced with immunoSEQ multiplex PCR; TCRdb's copy has only in-frame clones and lacks some. The sample includes fewer than 40,000 clones, roughly nine tenths of them seen just once. Sequences were obtained from peripheral blood. This TCR was sampled from a woman in her thirties or forties with active or convalescent COVID-19. The V call is TRBV6-5, the J call TRBJ2-3, with 10 bases aligning to TRBD2. The CDR3 bases are TGTGCCAGCAGCCTCGGACTAGCGGGCACAGATACGCAGTATTTT. Translated, it gives CASSLGLAGTDTQYF.